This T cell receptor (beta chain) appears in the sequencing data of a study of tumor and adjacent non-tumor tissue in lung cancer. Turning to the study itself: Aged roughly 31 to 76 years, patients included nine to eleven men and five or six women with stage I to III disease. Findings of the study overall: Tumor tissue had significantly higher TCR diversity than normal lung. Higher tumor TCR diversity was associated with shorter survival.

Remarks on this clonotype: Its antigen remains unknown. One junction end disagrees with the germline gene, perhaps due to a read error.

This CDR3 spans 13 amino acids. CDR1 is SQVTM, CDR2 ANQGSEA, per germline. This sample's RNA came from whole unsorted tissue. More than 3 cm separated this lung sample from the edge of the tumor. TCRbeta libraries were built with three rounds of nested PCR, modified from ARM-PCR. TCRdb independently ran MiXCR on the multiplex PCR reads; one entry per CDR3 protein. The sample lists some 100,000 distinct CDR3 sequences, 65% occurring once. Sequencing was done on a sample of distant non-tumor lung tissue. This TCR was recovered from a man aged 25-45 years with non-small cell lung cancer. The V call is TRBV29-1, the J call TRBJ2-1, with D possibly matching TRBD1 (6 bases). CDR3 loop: CSAGQGIFNKQLF. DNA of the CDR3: TGCAGCGCCGGCCAGGGGATCTTCAATAAGCAGCTCTTC.